One sample yielded the 30 T cell receptor beta chains listed below, sequenced in a study of blood T cell repertoires in COVID-19. The protocol was immunoSEQ multiplex PCR, while the TCRdb copy is restricted to in-frame clones and leaves out a portion. The sample lists some 120,000 clones; 84% were seen once. Sequencing was done on a sample of peripheral blood. The receptors come from a woman aged 25-40 years who had recovered from COVID-19.

The chain uses TRBV7-8 and TRBJ1-1; no firm D call. The germline CDR1 and CDR2 sequences are SGHVS and FQNEAQ. Trimming removed 4 bases from V and 0 bases from J, with 9 bases in between. There are 14 residues in the CDR3. The CDR3 region is CASSSVAMNTEAFF. The CDR3 DNA reads TGTGCCAGCAGCTCGGTAGCTATGAACACTGAAGCTTTCTTT.

The table lists this clone with a count of one. The chain has TRBV27 and TRBJ1-1; D is perhaps TRBD1 (5 bases). Germline CDR1 reads MNHEY; CDR2 reads SMNVEV (reference sequence). V was shortened by 3 bases and J by 1 base, with 6 bases between the two germline ends. This CDR3 region has 13 residues. The CDR3 DNA is TGTGCCAGCAGTTTTCAGGGGAACACTGAAGCTTTCTTT. This translates into CASSFQGNTEAFF.

This clone was found once. The chain couples TRBV5-4 to TRBJ2-3; 7 bases match TRBD2. The CDR3 totals 18 residues. V dropped 3 bases and J dropped 0; count of bases not matched to a gene: 13. Per germline, CDR1 SGHNT and CDR2 YYREEE (reference sequence). CDR3 sequence: CASSWRTSRVTSTDTQYF. The CDR3 nucleotides read TGTGCCAGCAGCTGGCGGACTAGTAGGGTGACTAGCACAGATACGCAGTATTTT. The full variable domain, completed using reference TRBV5-4 and TRBJ2-3, is ETGVTQSPTHLIKTRGQQVTLRCSSQSGHNTVSWYQQALGQGPQFIFQYYREEENGRGNFPPRFSGLQFPNYSSELNVNALELDDSALYLCASSWRTSRVTSTDTQYFGPGTRLTVL.

J is TRBJ2-7 and V is TRBV6-5, with 7 bases aligning to TRBD1. CDR3 size: 13 residues. V shed 6 bases and J 7 bases; nucleotides not matched to a gene: 9. Germline CDR1 and CDR2: MNHEY and SVGAGI. Here the CDR3 reads CASRSGGVREQYF. In DNA form, the CDR3 reads TGTGCCAGCAGGTCAGGGGGAGTACGGGAGCAGTACTTC.

V and J are TRBV13 and TRBJ2-1; 14 bases are shared with TRBD2. The length of the CDR3 is 17 residues. The J segment lost 9 bases and the V segment lost 5 bases, leaving 12 bases of the junction unmatched. Germline CDR1 PRHDT, CDR2 FYEKMQ (reference sequence). CDR3 in amino acids: CASSGTGTSGSRSEQFF. CDR3 DNA sequence: TGTGCCAGCAGCGGAACGGGGACTAGCGGGAGTAGGAGTGAGCAGTTCTTC.

This clone was seen once. The rearrangement uses TRBV5-4 and TRBJ2-1; 7 bases are shared with TRBD2. Germline V gene lookup returns CDR1 SGHNT and CDR2 YYREEE (reference sequence). This CDR3 has 14 residues. V was clipped by 4 bases and J by 7 bases; unmatched bases: 8. This chain's CDR3 is CASSPGLDGNEQFF. As DNA, the CDR3 is TGTGCCAGCAGCCCTGGACTAGATGGGAATGAGCAGTTCTTC.

V is TRBV2 and J is TRBJ2-2, with 9 bases matching TRBD2. CDR3 length: 15 residues. After removal of 8 bases from V and 3 bases from J, the junction contained 7 bases not matched to a gene. CDR1 and CDR2 from the germline V gene are SNHLY and FYNNEI. Here the CDR3 reads CASYSGSGYTGELFF. In DNA form, the CDR3 reads TGTGCCAGCTATAGCGGGAGCGGTTACACCGGGGAGCTGTTTTTT.

The chain uses TRBV3-1 (or the pseudogene TRBV3-2) and TRBJ2-3, with 10 bases matching TRBD2. The germline CDR1 and CDR2 sequences are LGHDT and YNNKEL (reference sequence). Losses at the gene ends were 0 bases for V and 6 bases for J; bases not matched to a gene: 0. This CDR3 contains 14 residues. The CDR3 DNA is TGTGCCAGCAGCCAAGAGACTAGCGGGGATACGCAGTATTTT. This codes for CASSQETSGDTQYF.

The rearrangement uses TRBV6-5 and TRBJ2-1, with 14 bases that match TRBD2. In germline, CDR1 is MNHEY, CDR2 SVGAGI. V lost 7 bases, J lost 8 bases, and 7 bases stayed unmatched. The length of the CDR3 is 15 residues. The CDR3 DNA sequence: TGTGCCAGCAACAGGGGACTAGCGGGAGAGTATGAGCAGTTCTTC. It is translated as CASNRGLAGEYEQFF.

V usage is TRBV30 and J usage is TRBJ2-7; tentative D call: TRBD1 (6 bases). V lost 2 bases and J 6 bases, leaving 14 bases between the germline ends. From germline, CDR1 is GTSNPN and CDR2 SVGIG (reference sequence). CDR3 size: 13 residues. The CDR3 DNA reads TGTGCCTGGAGTTTAACAGGGACGGGCGAGCAGTACTTC. Translating gives CAWSLTGTGEQYF.

The V and J genes are TRBV5-8 and TRBJ2-7; D gene unclear. CDR3 length: 10 amino acids. Trimming took off 6 bases at V and 4 bases at J, with 5 bases between the two ends. Germline assignment: CDR1 SGHTS and CDR2 YDEGEE. CDR3 region: CASNKYEQYF. CDR3 coding DNA: TGTGCCAGCAACAAGTACGAGCAGTACTTC.

The gene calls are TRBV9 and TRBJ2-2; 10 bases line up with TRBD1. V trimming: 4 bases; J trimming: 6 bases; junction bases outside the gene matches: 6. CDR3 length: 15 residues. In germline, CDR1 is SGDLS, CDR2 YYNGEE. The CDR3 DNA is TGTGCCAGCAGCTCCCGGACAGGGGGTGCCGGGGAGCTGTTTTTT. Amino acids: CASSSRTGGAGELFF.

The J gene is TRBJ1-1, the V gene TRBV2; tentative D call: TRBD1 (6 bases). Trimming cost V 6 bases and J 5 bases, with 19 bases left between them. CDR1 is SNHLY and CDR2 is FYNNEI in the germline V gene. The CDR3 runs to 15 residues. The CDR3 here is CASSPETGSMTEAFF. For the CDR3, the DNA is TGTGCCAGCAGCCCTGAAACAGGGAGTATGACTGAAGCTTTCTTT.

The rearrangement joins TRBV6-5 to TRBJ1-6; no definite D call. This CDR3 has 15 amino acids. Germline V gives CDR1 MNHEY, CDR2 SVGAGI. Between the trimmed V and J ends, which lost 6 bases and 9 bases, there was a span of 18 bases. The CDR3 reads CASSLRSGGGSPLHF. The CDR3 DNA follows: TGTGCCAGCAGCTTGCGTAGCGGCGGAGGTTCACCCCTCCACTTT.

This clone was seen more than once but under ten times. The chain uses TRBV28 and TRBJ2-7, with TRBD2 matching 7 bases. CDR1 MDHEN and CDR2 SYDVKM come from the germline V gene. The junction had 8 bases not matched to a gene; V was cut back by 5 bases and J by 4 bases. The CDR3 covers 14 residues. The CDR3: CASSNPREWYEQYF. The CDR3 DNA reads TGTGCCAGCAGTAATCCGCGGGAGTGGTACGAGCAGTACTTC.

The J gene is TRBJ1-2, the V gene TRBV19, with a weak D call TRBD1 (6 bases). Germline V CDR1 and CDR2: LNHDA, SQIVND (reference sequence). The CDR3 spans 16 residues. Between the trimmed V and J ends, which lost 6 bases and 0 bases, there was a span of 17 bases. CDR3: CASRVLWTETNYGYTF. Written as DNA, the CDR3 is TGTGCCAGTAGGGTTCTTTGGACAGAGACTAACTATGGCTACACCTTC.

This clone came up a few times. The rearrangement links TRBV11-2 to TRBJ2-1, with D possibly matching TRBD2 (7 bases). CDR3 length: 14 residues. CDR1 and CDR2 from the germline V gene are SGHAT and FQNNGV. With 4 bases removed from V and 7 bases from J, the gap between germline ends came to 14 bases. CDR3 bases: TGTGCCAGCAGCTCTAGGGGGGGCATAAATGAGCAGTTCTTC. The encoded protein is CASSSRGGINEQFF.

The chain has TRBV12-3 or TRBV12-4 and TRBJ1-2; 9 bases are shared with TRBD1. CDR3 length: 13 residues. Losses at the gene ends were 6 bases for V and 8 bases for J; bases not matched to a gene: 7. CDR3 residues: CASSPGQGYGYTF. CDR3 coding DNA: TGTGCCAGCAGCCCCGGACAGGGGTACGGCTACACCTTC.

The V call is TRBV5-6, the J call TRBJ2-7; TRBD2 agrees at 8 bases. The CDR3 loop spans 15 amino acids. CDR1 SGHDT and CDR2 YYEEEE come from the germline V gene. Germline trimming cut 2 bases from V and 4 bases from J; bases unmatched to any gene: 8. DNA of the CDR3: TGTGCCAGCAGCTTTCCCGGGGGGGCACTTTACGAGCAGTACTTC. Protein sequence: CASSFPGGALYEQYF.

The V call is TRBV6-5, the J call TRBJ2-3; D call uncertain. There are 15 residues in the CDR3. CDR1 MNHEY and CDR2 SVGAGI come from the germline V gene. V was pared by 2 bases and J by 0 bases, with 9 bases between. The CDR3 bases are TGTGCCAGCAGTTACGCGCCCACTAGCACAGATACGCAGTATTTT. As protein: CASSYAPTSTDTQYF.

This chain connects TRBV30 to TRBJ1-1; a weak D match, TRBD1 (5 bases). V was pared by 2 bases and J by 1 base, with 11 bases between. The CDR3 is 14 residues long. The germline gives CDR1 GTSNPN, CDR2 SVGIG (reference sequence). The CDR3 DNA sequence: TGTGCCTGGAGTCCACCCGGGGGGAACACTGAAGCTTTCTTT. It specifies CAWSPPGGNTEAFF.

The genes are TRBV5-1 and TRBJ2-3; tentative D call: TRBD1 (5 bases). The V and J ends lost 0 bases and 9 bases respectively, with 8 bases between them. CDR1 is SGHRS, CDR2 YFSETQ, per germline. This CDR3 has 12 amino acids. The DNA for the CDR3 is TGCGCCAGCAGCTTGGGGTCAGGGACGCAGTATTTT. It is translated as CASSLGSGTQYF.

The gene calls are TRBV5-1 and TRBJ1-3; the match to TRBD1 covers 7 bases. Germline V gene lookup returns CDR1 SGHRS and CDR2 YFSETQ. The CDR3 loop spans 15 amino acids. With 2 bases clipped from V and 4 bases from J, the junction kept 6 bases outside the gene matches. The CDR3 bases are TGCGCCAGCAGCTTAACAACAGGGGAAGGAAACACCATATATTTT. As protein: CASSLTTGEGNTIYF.

This clone was found once. The V call is TRBV27, the J call TRBJ2-2; perhaps TRBD1 as D (5 bases). CDR3 length: 18 residues. Looked up from germline, CDR1 is MNHEY and CDR2 is SMNVEV (reference sequence). Trimming left V 3 bases short and J 1 base short, with 18 bases between. This CDR3 is CASSLKGWGRGNTGELFF. CDR3 coding DNA: TGTGCCAGCAGTTTGAAGGGTTGGGGTAGGGGGAACACCGGGGAGCTGTTTTTT.

The chain employs TRBV2 and TRBJ2-1; 7 bases match TRBD1. Germline assignment: CDR1 SNHLY and CDR2 FYNNEI. The CDR3 has 14 residues. Trimming cost V 10 bases and J 5 bases; bases outside gene matches: 11. The CDR3 reads CAIPGGGVNNEQFF. The CDR3 nucleotides read TGTGCCATCCCAGGGGGTGGGGTTAACAATGAGCAGTTCTTC.

The chain employs TRBV29-1 and TRBJ1-2; TRBD1 is a possible D gene (5 bases). The CDR3 runs to 11 residues. Germline values: CDR1 SQVTM, CDR2 ANQGSEA. V was cut by 2 bases and J by 6 bases, with 7 bases left in between. CDR3 loop: CSVEQGNGYTF. The CDR3 DNA sequence: TGCAGCGTTGAACAGGGTAATGGCTACACCTTC.

The J gene is TRBJ2-3, the V gene TRBV3-1 (or the pseudogene TRBV3-2); the D gene is possibly TRBD2 (5 bases). V was clipped by 0 bases and J by 6 bases, with 7 bases between them. The CDR3 length is 13 residues. Looked up from germline, CDR1 is LGHDT and CDR2 is YNNKEL (reference sequence). The CDR3 sequence is CASSQDRRDTQYF. As DNA, the CDR3 is TGTGCCAGCAGCCAAGACAGGAGGGATACGCAGTATTTT.

The chain joins TRBV4-1 to TRBJ1-2; D not certain. There are 16 residues in the CDR3. Germline lookup yields CDR1 MGHRA and CDR2 YSYEKL. V was cut by 3 bases and J by 4 bases, with 18 bases left in between. CDR3 coding DNA: TGCGCCAGCAGCCATCTTATCTCAGCGCAATCCTATGGCTACACCTTC. This translates into CASSHLISAQSYGYTF.

V gene TRBV27 combines with J gene TRBJ1-5; D gene unclear. V was cut by 3 bases and J by 8 bases, with 11 bases left in between. This CDR3 spans 13 amino acids. Germline V gives CDR1 MNHEY, CDR2 SMNVEV (reference sequence). CDR3 DNA: TGTGCCAGCAGTTTTACCCGAGATAAGCCCCAGCATTTT. As protein: CASSFTRDKPQHF.

The J gene is TRBJ2-5, the V gene TRBV3-1 (or the pseudogene TRBV3-2); possibly TRBD2 for D (6 bases). CDR3 length: 15 amino acids. V lost 1 base and J 2 bases, leaving 11 bases between the germline ends. Germline V lookup: CDR1 LGHDT, CDR2 YNNKEL (reference sequence). CDR3 loop: CASSQARETQETQYF. CDR3 in DNA: TGTGCCAGCAGCCAAGCACGGGAGACACAAGAGACCCAGTACTTC.